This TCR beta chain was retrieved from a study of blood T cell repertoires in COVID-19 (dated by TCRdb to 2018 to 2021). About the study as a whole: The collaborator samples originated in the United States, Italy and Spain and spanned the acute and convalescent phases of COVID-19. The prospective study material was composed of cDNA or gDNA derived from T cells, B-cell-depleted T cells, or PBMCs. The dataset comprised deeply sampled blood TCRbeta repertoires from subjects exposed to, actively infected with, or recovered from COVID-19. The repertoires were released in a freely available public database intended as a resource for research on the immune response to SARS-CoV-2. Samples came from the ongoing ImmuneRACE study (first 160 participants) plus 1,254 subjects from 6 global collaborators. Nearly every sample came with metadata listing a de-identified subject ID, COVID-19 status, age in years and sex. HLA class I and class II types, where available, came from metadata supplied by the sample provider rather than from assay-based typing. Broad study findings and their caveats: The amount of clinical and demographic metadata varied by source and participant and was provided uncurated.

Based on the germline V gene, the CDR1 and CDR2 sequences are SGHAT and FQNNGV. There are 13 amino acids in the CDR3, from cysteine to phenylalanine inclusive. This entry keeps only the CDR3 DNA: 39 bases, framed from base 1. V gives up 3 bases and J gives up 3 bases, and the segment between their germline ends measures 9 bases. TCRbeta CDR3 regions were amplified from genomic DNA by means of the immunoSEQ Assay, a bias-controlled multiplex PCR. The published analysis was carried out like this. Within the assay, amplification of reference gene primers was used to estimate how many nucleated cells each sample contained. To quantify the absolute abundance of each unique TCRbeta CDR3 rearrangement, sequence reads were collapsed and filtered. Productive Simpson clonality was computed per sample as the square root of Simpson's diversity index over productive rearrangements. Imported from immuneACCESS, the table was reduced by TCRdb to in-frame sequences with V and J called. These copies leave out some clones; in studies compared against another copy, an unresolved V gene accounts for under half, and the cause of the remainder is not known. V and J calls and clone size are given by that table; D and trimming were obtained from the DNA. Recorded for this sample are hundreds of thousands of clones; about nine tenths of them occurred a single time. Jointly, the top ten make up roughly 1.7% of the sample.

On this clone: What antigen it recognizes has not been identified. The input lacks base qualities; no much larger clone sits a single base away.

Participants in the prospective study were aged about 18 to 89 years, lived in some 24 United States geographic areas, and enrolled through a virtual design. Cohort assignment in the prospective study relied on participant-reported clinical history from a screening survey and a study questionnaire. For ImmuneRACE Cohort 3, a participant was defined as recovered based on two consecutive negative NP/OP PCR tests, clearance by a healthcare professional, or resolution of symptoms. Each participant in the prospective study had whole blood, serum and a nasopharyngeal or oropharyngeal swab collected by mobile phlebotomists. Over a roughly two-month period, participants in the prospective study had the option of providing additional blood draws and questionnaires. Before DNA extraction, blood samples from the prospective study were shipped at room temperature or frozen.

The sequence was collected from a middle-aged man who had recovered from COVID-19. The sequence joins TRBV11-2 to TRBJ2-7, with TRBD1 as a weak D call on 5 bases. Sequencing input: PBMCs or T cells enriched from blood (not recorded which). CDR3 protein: CASSFTGIYEQYF. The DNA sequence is TGTGCCAGCAGCTTCACAGGAATCTACGAGCAGTACTTC.